This TCR beta chain was identified in a study of T cells in Graves' hyperthyroidism and ophthalmopathy (dated by TCRdb to about 2019). About the study as a whole: Peripheral blood samples were taken at the time of initial diagnosis, prior to any treatment. To identify TCR V-J signatures that set the groups apart, the researchers used a discovery cohort of 100 patients, made up of 40 to 45 with Graves' ophthalmopathy and about 55 with stable Graves' hyperthyroidism. The roughly 99 discovery patients were divided at random into training and test sets in a 7:3 ratio. After sampling, hyperthyroidism patients received methimazole starting at 30 mg daily, and ophthalmopathy patients received high-dose intravenous methylprednisolone. TCR Vbeta CDR3 sequencing of 120 to 150 peripheral blood samples (about 45 ophthalmopathy, roughly 72 hyperthyroidism and roughly 17 progressor patients) is reported in the paper. Prospective prediction of ophthalmopathy was tested in an independent validation cohort of some 19 hyperthyroidism patients and 17 patients who later progressed to ophthalmopathy. The study also compared thyroid tissue and blood T-cell repertoires from several Graves' hyperthyroidism patients. Paper-wide results and their limitations: Blood samples also contained most of the expanded thyroid clonotypes (frequency above 0.001), which suggests that blood repertoires may reflect thyroid immune responses. In validation, the model predicted progression to ophthalmopathy a median of about 5.9 months before onset, with 70% to 71% sensitivity and 72.22% specificity. Sample size was not statistically predetermined, and blinding of investigators to group allocation was not performed. Ophthalmopathy was separated from stable hyperthyroidism by a 13 V-J signature model, with approximately 89% sensitivity and about 81% specificity obtained in cross-validation and 80%/75% obtained in testing.

The TCR beta CDR3 regions were amplified from RNA transcripts. The TCR CDR3 was subjected to a first round of RT-PCR using the HTBI primer set and the Qiagen OneStep RT-PCR kit. Libraries were constructed in a second round of multiplex PCR, after which size selection and purification were performed. Paired-end sequencing of the libraries was performed with 100 bp reads on an Illumina HiSeq2000. On the study's bioinformatics: SOAPnuke was used to process the raw data, throwing out any read that contained adapters or uncalled bases, had a mean Phred below 15, or lacked an exact constant-primer or identifier match. COPE v1.2.5 was used to merge high-quality paired reads, and clonotypes were defined as unique nucleotide sequences. MiTCR v1.1 was used to align the clonotypes against IMGT TRBV, TRBD and TRBJ reference segments. The analysis was restricted to V-J combinations with a frequency above 0.0001, which together covered 99% to 99.2% of the repertoires. The TCS score was defined as the ratio of F50 (clonal expansion) to E x V (chaos), calculated using BLOSUM62-based TCRdist between CDR3 peptides within each V-J. Welch's t-statistics and random forest reduced 450 to 600 V-J features to 10 to 15, which were used in a naive Bayes classifier (R e1071). TCRdb reran the public reads through fastp at Q25 and MiXCR, keeping productive beta chains. Identical CDR3 protein sequences are pooled into one entry, listed with their most common genes and DNA. In this record, the V and J calls reflect TCRdb's handling and not the investigators' own analysis. This sample is represented by hundreds of thousands of distinct CDR3 sequences; about 15% of them were singletons. Clones ranked in the top ten supply about 9.4% of the sample.

This clonotype was found a few times. There is no known antigen for this receptor. No base quality values were provided; no much bigger clone lies one nucleotide off. The junction shows trimming of 5 bases on V and 7 bases on J, plus 27 bases between the germline ends. CDR1 and CDR2, looked up from the germline V gene, are SGHVS and FQNEAQ. The CDR3 spans 18 residues, from the cysteine through the phenylalanine. The CDR3 DNA has 54 bases and is translated from base 1. Stable Graves' hyperthyroidism was defined as the absence of progression to ophthalmopathy over 18 months of follow-up. Hyperthyroidism patients were newly diagnosed, had a disease duration of under 2 months, and were aged 18 to 65 years. Patients with uncontrolled infections, other autoimmune diseases, pregnancy or lactation were excluded. Diagnoses relied on clinical symptoms, serum thyroxine and TRAb, thyroid ultrasound and orbital computed tomography. PBMCs were separated from roughly 9.6 ml of fresh peripheral blood using Ficoll-Paque density gradient centrifugation. Trizol reagent was used to extract total RNA, and RNA quality was then checked on an Agilent 2100 Bioanalyzer.

Input material: blood. This receptor was taken from a woman between 18 and 29 years old with Graves' hyperthyroidism. The rearranged segments are TRBV7-8 and TRBJ1-5; the best D guess is TRBD1, with 6 bases matching. This receptor has the CDR3 CASSRKRLGRGKVQPQHF. At the DNA level, the sequence is TGTGCCAGCAGCAGAAAAAGGTTAGGCAGGGGAAAGGTGCAGCCCCAGCATTTT. Extended through the reference TRBV7-8 and TRBJ1-5 proteins, this CDR3 yields the full variable domain: GAGVSQSPRYKVAKRGQDVALRCDPISGHVSLFWYQQALGQGPEFLTYFQNEAQLDKSGLPSDRFFAERPEGSVSTLKIQRTQQEDSAVYLCASSRKRLGRGKVQPQHFGDGTRLSIL.